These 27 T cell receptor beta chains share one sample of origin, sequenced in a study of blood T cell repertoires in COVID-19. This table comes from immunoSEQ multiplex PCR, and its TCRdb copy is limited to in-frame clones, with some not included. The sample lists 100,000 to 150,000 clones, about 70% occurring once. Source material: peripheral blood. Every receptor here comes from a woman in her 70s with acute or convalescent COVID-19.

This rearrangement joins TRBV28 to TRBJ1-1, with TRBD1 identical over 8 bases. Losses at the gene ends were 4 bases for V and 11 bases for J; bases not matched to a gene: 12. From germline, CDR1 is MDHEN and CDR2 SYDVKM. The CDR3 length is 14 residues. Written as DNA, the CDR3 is TGTGCCAGCAGTTCCCCCCCAGGGGGCAATTCTGCTTTCTTT. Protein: CASSSPPGGNSAFF.

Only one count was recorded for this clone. CDR3 nucleotide sequence: TGTGCCAGCAGTTTATATCCGGGTTACGAGCAGTACTTC. Its translation is CASSLYPGYEQYF. The J gene is TRBJ2-7, the V gene TRBV27; D is unresolved. The CDR3 consists of 13 residues. V was cut by 1 base and J by 4 bases, with 8 bases left in between. Germline CDR1 is MNHEY and CDR2 is SMNVEV (reference sequence).

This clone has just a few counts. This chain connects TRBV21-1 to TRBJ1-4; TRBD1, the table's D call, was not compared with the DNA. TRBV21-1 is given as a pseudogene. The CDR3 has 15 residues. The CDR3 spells CASSKVKTVNEKLFF. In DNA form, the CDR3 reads TGTGCCAGCAGCAAAGTTAAAACAGTTAATGAAAAACTGTTTTTT.

The CDR3 DNA follows: TGCGCCAGCAGCCAAGAGGCGGGGGGGAACACAGATACGCAGTATTTT. Its protein product is CASSQEAGGNTDTQYF. V is TRBV4-3 and J is TRBJ2-3, with 9 bases that match TRBD2. CDR3 length: 16 amino acids. CDR1 is LGHNA, CDR2 YSLEER, per germline. J was trimmed by 2 bases and V by 0 bases; bases with no gene match: 3.

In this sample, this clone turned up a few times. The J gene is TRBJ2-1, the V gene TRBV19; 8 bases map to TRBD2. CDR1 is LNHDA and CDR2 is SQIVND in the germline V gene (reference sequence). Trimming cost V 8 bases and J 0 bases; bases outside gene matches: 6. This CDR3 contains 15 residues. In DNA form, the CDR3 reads TGTGCCAGTCGGATCAGCGGGAGCTCCTACAATGAGCAGTTCTTC. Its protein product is CASRISGSSYNEQFF.

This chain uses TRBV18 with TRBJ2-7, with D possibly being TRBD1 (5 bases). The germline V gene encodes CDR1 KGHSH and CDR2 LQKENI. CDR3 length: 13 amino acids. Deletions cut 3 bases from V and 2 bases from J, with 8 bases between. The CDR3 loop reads CASSPSTAYEQYF. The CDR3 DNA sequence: TGTGCCAGCTCACCGTCGACAGCCTACGAGCAGTACTTC.

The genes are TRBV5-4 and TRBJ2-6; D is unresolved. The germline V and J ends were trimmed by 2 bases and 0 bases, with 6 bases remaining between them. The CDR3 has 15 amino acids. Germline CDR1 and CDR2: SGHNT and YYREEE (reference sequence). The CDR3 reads CASSFLSSGANVLTF. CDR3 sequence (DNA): TGTGCCAGCAGCTTCCTAAGCTCTGGGGCCAACGTCCTGACTTTC.

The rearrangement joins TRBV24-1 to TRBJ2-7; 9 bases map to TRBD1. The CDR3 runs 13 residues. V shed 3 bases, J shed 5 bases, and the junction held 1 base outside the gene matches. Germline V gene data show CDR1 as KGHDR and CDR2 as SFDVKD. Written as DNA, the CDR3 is TGTGCCACCAGTGATGGACAGGGGCACGAGCAGTACTTC. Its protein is CATSDGQGHEQYF.

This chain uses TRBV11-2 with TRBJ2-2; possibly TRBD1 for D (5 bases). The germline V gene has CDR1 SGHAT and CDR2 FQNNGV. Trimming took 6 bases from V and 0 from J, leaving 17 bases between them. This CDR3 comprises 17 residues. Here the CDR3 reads CASRHVKGQANTGELFF. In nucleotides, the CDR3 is TGTGCCAGCAGACATGTAAAGGGGCAGGCGAACACCGGGGAGCTGTTTTTT.

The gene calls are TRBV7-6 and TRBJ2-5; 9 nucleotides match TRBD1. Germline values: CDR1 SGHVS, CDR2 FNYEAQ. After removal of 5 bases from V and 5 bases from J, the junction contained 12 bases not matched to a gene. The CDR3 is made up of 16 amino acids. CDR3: CASSDVRQGVDETQYF. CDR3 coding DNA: TGTGCCAGCAGCGATGTAAGACAGGGGGTAGACGAGACCCAGTACTTC.

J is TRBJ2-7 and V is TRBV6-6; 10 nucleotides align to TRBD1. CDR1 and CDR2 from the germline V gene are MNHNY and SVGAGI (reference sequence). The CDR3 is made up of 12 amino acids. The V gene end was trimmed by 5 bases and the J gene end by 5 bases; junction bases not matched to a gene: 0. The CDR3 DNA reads TGTGCCAGCAGTGGGACAGGGGACGAGCAGTACTTC. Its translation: CASSGTGDEQYF.

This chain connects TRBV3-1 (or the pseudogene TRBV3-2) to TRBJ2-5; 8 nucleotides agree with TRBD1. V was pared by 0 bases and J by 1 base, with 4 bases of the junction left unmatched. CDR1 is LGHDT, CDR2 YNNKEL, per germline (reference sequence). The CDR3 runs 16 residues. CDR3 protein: CASSQDYRGSQETQYF. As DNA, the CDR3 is TGTGCCAGCAGCCAAGACTACAGGGGGTCCCAAGAGACCCAGTACTTC.

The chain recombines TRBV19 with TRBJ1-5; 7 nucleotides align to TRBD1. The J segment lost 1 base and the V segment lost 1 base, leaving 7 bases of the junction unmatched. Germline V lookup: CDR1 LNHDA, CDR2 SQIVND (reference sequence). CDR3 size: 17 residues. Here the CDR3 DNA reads TGTGCCAGTAGTATAGCCTCGACAGGGTTAAGCAATCAGCCCCAGCATTTT. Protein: CASSIASTGLSNQPQHF.

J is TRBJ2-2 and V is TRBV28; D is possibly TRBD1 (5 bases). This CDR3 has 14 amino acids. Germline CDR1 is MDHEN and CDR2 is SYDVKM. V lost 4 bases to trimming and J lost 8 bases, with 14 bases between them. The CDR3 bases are TGTGCCAGCAGTTCCGGACACCTATCTGGGGAGCTGTTTTTT. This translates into CASSSGHLSGELFF.

The CDR3 nucleotides read TGTGCCAGCAGCTTAGTTTCGGGCACCGGGGAGCTGTTTTTT. Encoded protein: CASSLVSGTGELFF. The rearrangement joins TRBV7-3 to TRBJ2-2, with unresolved D. CDR3 length: 14 residues. Trimming stripped 2 bases from V and 4 bases from J, with 8 bases between. Germline values: CDR1 SGHTA, CDR2 FQGTGA.

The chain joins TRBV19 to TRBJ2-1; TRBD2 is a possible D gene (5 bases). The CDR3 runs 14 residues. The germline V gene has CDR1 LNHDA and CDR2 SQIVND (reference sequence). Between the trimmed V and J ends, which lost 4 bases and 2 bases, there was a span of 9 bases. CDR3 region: CASSTWGAYNEQFF. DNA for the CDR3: TGTGCCAGTAGTACCTGGGGAGCCTACAATGAGCAGTTCTTC.

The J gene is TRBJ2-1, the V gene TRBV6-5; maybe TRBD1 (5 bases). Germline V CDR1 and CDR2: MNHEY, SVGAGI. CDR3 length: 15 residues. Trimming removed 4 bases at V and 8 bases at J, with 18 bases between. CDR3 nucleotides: TGTGCCAGCAGTTCCCCGTCCGGCTGGGGCCATGAGCAGTTCTTC. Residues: CASSSPSGWGHEQFF.

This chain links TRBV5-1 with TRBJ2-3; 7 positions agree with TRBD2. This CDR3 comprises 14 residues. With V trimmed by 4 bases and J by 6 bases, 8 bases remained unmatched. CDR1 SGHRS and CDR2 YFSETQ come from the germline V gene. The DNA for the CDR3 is TGCGCCAGCAGCCCCGGACTAGAATGGGATACGCAGTATTTT. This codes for CASSPGLEWDTQYF.

The CDR3 DNA follows: TGTGCCATCAGCGAGGAGGGGGCGGGAGGGAACAATGAGCAGTTCTTC. It encodes CAISEEGAGGNNEQFF. The chain joins TRBV10-3 to TRBJ2-1; 9 nucleotides agree with TRBD2. There are 16 residues in the CDR3. Germline CDR1 is ENHRY and CDR2 is SYGVKD. Losses at the gene ends were 6 bases for V and 5 bases for J; bases not matched to a gene: 11.

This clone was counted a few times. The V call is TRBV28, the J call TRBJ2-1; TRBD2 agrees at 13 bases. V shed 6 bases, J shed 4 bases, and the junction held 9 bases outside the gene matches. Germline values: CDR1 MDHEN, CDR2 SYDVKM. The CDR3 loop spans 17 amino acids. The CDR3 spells CASSLTSGRGGYNEQFF. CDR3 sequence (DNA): TGTGCCAGCAGCCTTACTAGCGGGAGGGGCGGATACAATGAGCAGTTCTTC.

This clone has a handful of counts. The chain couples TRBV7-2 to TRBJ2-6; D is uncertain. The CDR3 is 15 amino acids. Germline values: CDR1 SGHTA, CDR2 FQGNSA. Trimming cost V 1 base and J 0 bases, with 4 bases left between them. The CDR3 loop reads CASSLDYSGANVLTF. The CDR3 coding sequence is TGTGCCAGCAGCTTAGATTACTCTGGGGCCAACGTCCTGACTTTC.

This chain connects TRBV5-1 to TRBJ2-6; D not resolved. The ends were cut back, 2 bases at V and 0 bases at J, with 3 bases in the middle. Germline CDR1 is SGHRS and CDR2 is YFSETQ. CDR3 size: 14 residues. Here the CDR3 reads CASSFNSGANVLTF. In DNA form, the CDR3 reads TGCGCCAGCAGCTTCAACTCTGGGGCCAACGTCCTGACTTTC.

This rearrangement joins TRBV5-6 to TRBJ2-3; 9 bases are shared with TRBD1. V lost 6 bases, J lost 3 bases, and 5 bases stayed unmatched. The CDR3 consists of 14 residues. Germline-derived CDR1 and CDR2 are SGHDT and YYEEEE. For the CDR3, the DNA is TGTGCCAGCACGGACAGGGGAGGAACAGATACGCAGTATTTT. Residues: CASTDRGGTDTQYF.

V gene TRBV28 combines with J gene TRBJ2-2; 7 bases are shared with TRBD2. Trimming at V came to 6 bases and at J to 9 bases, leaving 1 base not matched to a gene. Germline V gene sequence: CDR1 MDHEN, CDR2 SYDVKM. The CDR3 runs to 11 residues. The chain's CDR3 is CASRRERELFF. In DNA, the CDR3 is TGTGCCAGCAGGCGGGAGCGGGAGCTGTTTTTT.

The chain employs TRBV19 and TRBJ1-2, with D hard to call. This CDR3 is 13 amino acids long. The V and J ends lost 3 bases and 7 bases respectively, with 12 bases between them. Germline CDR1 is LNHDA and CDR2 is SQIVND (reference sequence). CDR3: CASSMAEIAGYTF. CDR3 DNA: TGTGCCAGTAGTATGGCAGAAATCGCTGGCTACACCTTC.

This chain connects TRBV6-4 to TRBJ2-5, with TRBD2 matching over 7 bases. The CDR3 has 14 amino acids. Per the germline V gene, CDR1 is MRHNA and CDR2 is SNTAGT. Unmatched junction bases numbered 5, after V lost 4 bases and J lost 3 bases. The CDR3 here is CASSVGLEEETQYF. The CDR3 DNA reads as TGTGCCAGCAGTGTCGGACTAGAAGAAGAGACCCAGTACTTC.

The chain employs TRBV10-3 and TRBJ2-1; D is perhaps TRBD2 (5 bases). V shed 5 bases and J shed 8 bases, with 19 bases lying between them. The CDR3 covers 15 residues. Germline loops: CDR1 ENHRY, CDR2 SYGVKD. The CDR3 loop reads CAISLTGTARDEQFF. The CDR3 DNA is TGTGCCATCAGTTTGACGGGAACCGCTAGGGATGAGCAGTTCTTC.